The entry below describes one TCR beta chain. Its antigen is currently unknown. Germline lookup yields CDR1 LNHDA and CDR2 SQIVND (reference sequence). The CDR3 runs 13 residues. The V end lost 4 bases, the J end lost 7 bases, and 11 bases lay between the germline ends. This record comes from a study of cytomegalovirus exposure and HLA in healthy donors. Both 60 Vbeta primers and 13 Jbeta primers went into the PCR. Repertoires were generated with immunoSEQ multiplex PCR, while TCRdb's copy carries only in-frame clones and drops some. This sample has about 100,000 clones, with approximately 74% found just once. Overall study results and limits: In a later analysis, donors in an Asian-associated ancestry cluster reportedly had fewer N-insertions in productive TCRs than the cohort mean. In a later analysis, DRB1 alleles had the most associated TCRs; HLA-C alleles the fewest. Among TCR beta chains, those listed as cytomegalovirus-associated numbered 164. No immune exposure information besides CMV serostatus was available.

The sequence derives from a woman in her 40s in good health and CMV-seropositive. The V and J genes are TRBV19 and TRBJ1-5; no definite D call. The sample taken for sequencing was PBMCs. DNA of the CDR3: TGTGCCAGTAGTAATGGGGAGGGACAGCCCCAGCATTTT. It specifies CASSNGEGQPQHF.